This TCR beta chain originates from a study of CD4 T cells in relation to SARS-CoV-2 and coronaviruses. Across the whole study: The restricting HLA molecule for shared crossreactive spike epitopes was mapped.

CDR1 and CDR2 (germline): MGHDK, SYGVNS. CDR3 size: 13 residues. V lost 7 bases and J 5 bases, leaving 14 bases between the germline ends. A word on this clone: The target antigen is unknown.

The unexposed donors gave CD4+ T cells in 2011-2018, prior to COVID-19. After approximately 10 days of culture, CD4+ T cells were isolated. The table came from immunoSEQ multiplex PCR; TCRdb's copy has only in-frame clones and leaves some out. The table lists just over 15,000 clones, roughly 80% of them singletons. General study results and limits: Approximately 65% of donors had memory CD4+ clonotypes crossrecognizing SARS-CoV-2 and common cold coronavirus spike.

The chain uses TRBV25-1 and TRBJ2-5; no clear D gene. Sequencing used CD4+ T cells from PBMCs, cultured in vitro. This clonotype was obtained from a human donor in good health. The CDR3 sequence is CASTPGVPETQYF. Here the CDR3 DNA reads TGTGCCAGCACCCCTGGAGTCCCGGAGACCCAGTACTTC.